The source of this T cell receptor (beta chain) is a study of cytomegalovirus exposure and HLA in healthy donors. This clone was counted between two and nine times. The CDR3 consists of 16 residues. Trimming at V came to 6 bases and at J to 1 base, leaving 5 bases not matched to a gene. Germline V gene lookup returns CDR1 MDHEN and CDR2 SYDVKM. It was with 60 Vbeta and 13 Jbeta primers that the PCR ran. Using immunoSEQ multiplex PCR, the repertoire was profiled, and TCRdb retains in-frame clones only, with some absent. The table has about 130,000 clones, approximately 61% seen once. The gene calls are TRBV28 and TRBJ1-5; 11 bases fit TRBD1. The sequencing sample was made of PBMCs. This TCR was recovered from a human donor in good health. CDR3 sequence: CASRTGDRGSNQPQHF. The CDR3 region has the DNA TGTGCCAGCAGAACAGGGGACAGGGGGAGCAATCAGCCCCAGCATTTT.